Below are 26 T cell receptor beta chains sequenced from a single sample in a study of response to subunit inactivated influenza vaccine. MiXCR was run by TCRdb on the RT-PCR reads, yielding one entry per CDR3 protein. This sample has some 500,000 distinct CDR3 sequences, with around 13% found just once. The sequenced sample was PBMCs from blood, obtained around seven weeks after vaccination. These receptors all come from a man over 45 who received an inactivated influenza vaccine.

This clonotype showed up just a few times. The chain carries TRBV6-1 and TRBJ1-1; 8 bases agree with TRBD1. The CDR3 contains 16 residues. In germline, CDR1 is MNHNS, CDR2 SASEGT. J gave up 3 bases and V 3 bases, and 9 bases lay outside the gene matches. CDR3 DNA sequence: TGTGCCAGCAGTGACCGGGACAGGCCTATGGACACTGAAGCTTTCTTT. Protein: CASSDRDRPMDTEAFF.

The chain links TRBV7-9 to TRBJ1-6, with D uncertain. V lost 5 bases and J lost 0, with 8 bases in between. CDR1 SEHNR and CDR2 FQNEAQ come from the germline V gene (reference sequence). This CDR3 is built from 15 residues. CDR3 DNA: TGTGCCAGCAGCACCTGGGACTCCTATAATTCACCCCTCCACTTT. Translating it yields CASSTWDSYNSPLHF.

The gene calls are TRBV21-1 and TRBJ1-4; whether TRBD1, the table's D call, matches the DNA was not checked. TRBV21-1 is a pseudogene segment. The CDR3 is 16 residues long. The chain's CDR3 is CASSKPRTGRNEKLFF. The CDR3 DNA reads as TGTGCCAGCAGCAAACCACGGACAGGGCGTAATGAAAAACTGTTTTTT.

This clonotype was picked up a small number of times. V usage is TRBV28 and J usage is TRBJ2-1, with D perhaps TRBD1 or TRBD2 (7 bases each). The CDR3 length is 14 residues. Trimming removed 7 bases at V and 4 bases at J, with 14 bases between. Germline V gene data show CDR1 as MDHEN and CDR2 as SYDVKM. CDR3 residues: CASTGGGKYNEQFF. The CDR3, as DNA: TGTGCCAGCACAGGGGGAGGGAAATACAATGAGCAGTTCTTC.

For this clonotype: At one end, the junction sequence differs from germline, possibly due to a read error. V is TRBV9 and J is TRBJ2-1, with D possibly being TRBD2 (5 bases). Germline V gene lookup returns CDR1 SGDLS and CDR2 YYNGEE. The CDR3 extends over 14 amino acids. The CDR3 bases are TGTGCCAGCAGCGTAGGCCCTAGCTACGATGAGCAGTTCTTC. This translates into CASSVGPSYDEQFF.

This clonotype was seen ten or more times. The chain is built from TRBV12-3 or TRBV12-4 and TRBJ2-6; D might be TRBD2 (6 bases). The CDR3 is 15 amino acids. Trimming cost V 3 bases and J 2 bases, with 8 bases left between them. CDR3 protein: CASSFGGAGANVLTF. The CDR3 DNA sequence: TGTGCCAGCAGTTTCGGCGGGGCTGGGGCCAACGTCCTGACTTTC.

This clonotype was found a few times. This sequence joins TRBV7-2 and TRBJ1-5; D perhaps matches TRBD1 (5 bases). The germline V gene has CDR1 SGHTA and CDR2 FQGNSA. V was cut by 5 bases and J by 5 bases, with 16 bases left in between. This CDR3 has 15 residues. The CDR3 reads CASSPSVGDYQPQHF. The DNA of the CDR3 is TGTGCCAGCAGCCCCAGCGTAGGGGATTATCAGCCCCAGCATTTT.

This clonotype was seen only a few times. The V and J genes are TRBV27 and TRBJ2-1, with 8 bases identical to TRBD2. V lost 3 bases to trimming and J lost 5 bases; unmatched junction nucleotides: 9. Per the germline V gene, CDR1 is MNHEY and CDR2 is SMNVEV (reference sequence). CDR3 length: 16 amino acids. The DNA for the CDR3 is TGTGCCAGCAGTTTCGTATCGGGGGGGTTCAACAATGAGCAGTTCTTC. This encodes CASSFVSGGFNNEQFF.

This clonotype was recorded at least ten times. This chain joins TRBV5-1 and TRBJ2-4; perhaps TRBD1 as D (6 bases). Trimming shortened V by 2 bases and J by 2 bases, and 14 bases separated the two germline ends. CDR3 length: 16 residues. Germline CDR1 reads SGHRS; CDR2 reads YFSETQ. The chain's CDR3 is CASSFGGLTTKNIQYF. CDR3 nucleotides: TGCGCCAGCAGCTTTGGGGGCCTTACTACCAAAAACATTCAGTACTTC.

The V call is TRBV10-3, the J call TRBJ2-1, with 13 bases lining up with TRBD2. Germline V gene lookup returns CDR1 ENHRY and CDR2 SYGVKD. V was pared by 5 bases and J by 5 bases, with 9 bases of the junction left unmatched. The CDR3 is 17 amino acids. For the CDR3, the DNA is TGTGCCATCAGTTATGGACTAGCGGGAGAATTACACAATGAGCAGTTCTTC. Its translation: CAISYGLAGELHNEQFF.

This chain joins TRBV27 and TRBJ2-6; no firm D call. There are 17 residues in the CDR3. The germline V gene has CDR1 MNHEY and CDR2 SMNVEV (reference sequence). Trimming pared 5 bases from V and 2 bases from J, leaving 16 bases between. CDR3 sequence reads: CASSPDRFGTGANVLTF. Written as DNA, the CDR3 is TGTGCCAGCAGTCCAGACCGATTTGGGACTGGGGCCAACGTCCTGACTTTC.

The CDR3 loop reads CASRAGFTGANVLTF. CDR3 nucleotides: TGTGCCAGCAGGGCAGGGTTTACTGGGGCCAACGTCCTGACTTTC. The chain has TRBV6-1 and TRBJ2-6; possible D gene TRBD1, 5 bases. This CDR3 spans 15 amino acids. V was pared by 6 bases and J by 2 bases, with 11 bases between. CDR1 and CDR2 from the germline V gene are MNHNS and SASEGT.

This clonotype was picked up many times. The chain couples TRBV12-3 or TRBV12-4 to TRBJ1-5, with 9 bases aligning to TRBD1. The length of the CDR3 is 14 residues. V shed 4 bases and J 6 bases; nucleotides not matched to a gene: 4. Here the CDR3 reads CASSSTGGGQPQHF. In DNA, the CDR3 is TGTGCCAGCAGTTCAACAGGGGGCGGTCAGCCCCAGCATTTT.

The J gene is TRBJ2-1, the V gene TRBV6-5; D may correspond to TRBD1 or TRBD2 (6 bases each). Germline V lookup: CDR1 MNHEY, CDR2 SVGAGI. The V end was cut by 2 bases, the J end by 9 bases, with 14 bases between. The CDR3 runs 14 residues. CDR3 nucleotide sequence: TGTGCCAGCAGTTACCGGGGGACAATGCCTGAGCAGTTCTTC. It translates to CASSYRGTMPEQFF.

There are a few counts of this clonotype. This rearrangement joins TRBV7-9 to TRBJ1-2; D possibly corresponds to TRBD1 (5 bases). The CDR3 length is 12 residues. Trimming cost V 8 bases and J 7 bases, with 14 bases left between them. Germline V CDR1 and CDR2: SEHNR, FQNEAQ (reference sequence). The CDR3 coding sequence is TGTGCCAGCGCCCGGGGCGAAGGTGGCTACACCTTC. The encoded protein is CASARGEGGYTF.

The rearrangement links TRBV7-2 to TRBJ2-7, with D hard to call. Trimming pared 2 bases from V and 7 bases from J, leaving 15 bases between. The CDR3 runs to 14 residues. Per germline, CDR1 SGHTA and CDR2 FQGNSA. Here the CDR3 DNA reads TGTGCCAGCAGCTTACTTTTTGTGGCAGGAGAGCAGTACTTC. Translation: CASSLLFVAGEQYF. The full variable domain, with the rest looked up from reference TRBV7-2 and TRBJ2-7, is GAGVSQSPSNKVTEKGKDVELRCDPISGHTALYWYRQSLGQGLEFLIYFQGNSAPDKSGLPSDRFSAERTGGSVSTLTIQRTQQEDSAVYLCASSLLFVAGEQYFGPGTRLTVT.

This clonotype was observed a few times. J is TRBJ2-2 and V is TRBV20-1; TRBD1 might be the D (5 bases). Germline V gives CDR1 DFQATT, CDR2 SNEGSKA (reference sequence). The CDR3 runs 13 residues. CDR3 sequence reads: CGGQGRHTGELFF. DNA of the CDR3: TGCGGTGGGCAGGGCAGGCACACCGGGGAGCTGTTTTTT.

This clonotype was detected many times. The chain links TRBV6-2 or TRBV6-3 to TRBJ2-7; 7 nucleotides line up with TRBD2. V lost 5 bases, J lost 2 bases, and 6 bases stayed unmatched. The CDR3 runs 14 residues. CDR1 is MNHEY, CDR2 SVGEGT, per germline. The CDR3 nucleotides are TGTGCCAGCAGTGGGAGGGGCAGCGCCTACGAGCAGTACTTC. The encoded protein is CASSGRGSAYEQYF.

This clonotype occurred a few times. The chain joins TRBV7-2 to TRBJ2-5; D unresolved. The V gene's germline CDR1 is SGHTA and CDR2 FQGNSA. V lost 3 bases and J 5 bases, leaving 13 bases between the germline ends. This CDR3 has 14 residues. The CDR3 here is CASSFQAATETQYF. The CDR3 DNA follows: TGTGCCAGCAGCTTCCAGGCGGCTACGGAGACCCAGTACTTC.

DNA of the CDR3: TGTGCCAGCAGCTTCGGGGGGTTCTCAGATACGCAGTATTTT. As protein: CASSFGGFSDTQYF. The rearrangement joins TRBV7-2 to TRBJ2-3, with 7 positions matching TRBD2. The V gene's germline CDR1 is SGHTA and CDR2 FQGNSA. The J segment lost 4 bases and the V segment lost 3 bases, leaving 4 bases of the junction unmatched. The CDR3 has 14 amino acids.

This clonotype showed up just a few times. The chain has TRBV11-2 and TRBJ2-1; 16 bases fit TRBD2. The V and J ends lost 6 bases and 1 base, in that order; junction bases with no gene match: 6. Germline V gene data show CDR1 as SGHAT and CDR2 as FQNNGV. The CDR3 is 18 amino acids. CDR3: CASSLGLAGGWSYNEQFF. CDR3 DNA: TGTGCCAGCAGTTTGGGACTAGCGGGAGGGTGGTCCTACAATGAGCAGTTCTTC. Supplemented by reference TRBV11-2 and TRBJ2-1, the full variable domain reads EAGVAQSPRYKIIEKRQSVAFWCNPISGHATLYWYQQILGQGPKLLIQFQNNGVVDDSQLPKDRFSAERLKGVDSTLKIQPAKLEDSAVYLCASSLGLAGGWSYNEQFFGPGTRLTVL.

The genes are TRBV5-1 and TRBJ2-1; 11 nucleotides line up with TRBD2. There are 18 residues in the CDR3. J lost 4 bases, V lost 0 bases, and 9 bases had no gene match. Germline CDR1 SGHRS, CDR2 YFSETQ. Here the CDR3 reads CASSLVLAGGTQYNEQFF. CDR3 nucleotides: TGCGCCAGCAGCTTGGTGCTAGCGGGGGGTACCCAATACAATGAGCAGTTCTTC.

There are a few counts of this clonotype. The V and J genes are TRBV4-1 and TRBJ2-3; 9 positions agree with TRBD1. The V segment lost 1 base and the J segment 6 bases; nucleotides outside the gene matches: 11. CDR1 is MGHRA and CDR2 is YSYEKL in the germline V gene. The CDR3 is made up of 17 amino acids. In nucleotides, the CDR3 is TGCGCCAGCAGCCAAGTTCTGACAGGGGGGAATGCGGATACGCAGTATTTT. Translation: CASSQVLTGGNADTQYF.

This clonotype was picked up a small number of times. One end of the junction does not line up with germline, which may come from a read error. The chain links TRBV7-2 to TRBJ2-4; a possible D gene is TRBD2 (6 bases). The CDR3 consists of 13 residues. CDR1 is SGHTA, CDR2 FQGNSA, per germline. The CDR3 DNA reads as TGTGCCAGCAGCTTAGGAAGTGGGACTCCTCTACTTTTC. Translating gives CASSLGSGTPLLF.

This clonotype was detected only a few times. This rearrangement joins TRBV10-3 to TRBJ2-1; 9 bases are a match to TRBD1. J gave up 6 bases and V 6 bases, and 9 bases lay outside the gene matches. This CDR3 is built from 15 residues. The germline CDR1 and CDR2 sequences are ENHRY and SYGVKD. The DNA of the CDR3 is TGTGCCATCAGAAAAACGGGACAGGGAGGCAATGAGCAGTTCTTC. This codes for CAIRKTGQGGNEQFF.

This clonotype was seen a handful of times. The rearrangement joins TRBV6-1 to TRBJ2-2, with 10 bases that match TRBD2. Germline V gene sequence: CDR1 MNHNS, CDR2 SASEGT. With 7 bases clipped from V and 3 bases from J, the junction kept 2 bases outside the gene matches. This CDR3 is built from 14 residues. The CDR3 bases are TGTGCCAGCAAGCGGGGGGGGGACACCGGGGAGCTGTTTTTT. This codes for CASKRGGDTGELFF.